This T cell receptor (beta chain) was documented in a study of CD8+ T cells in alopecia areata. RNA was extracted and reverse transcribed into cDNA as the sequencing template. The method was immunoSEQ multiplex PCR; TCRdb's version includes in-frame clones alone and lacks a portion of them. Of 220,000 or so clones listed, approximately 52% are singletons. On this clone itself: No antigen is known for it.

Study-wide points: Patients displayed less clarity in TCR sharing than mice, a finding possibly related to HLA.

The sample here was CD4+ T cells sorted from blood, taken at week 0. This clonotype was sampled from a human donor with alopecia areata.

The CDR3 reads CASRPQQDPKDIQYF. DNA of the CDR3: TGCGCCAGCAGACCTCAACAGGACCCTAAAGACATTCAGTACTTC. V is TRBV23-1 and J is TRBJ2-4, with D possibly TRBD1 on 5 matching bases. TRBV23-1 is reported as an ORF; its role is uncertain. The CDR3 has 15 amino acids. Trimming left V 6 bases short and J 8 bases short, with 20 bases between.